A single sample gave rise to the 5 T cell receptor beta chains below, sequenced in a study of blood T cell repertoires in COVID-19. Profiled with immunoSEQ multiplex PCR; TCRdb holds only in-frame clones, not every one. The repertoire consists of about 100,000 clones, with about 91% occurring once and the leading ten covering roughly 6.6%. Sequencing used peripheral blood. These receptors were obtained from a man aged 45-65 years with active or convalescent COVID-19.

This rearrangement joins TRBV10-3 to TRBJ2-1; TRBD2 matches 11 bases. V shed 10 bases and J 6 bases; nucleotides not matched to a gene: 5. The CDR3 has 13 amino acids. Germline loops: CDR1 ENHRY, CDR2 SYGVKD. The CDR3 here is CANSGRASNEQFF. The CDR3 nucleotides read TGTGCCAATAGCGGGAGGGCCAGCAATGAGCAGTTCTTC.

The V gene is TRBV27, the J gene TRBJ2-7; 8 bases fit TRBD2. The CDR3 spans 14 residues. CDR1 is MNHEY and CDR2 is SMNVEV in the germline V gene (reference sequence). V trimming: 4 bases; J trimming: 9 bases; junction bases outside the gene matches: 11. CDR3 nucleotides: TGTGCCAGCAGTTCCAGCGGGAGCGCCGCGGTGCAGTACTTC. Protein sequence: CASSSSGSAAVQYF.

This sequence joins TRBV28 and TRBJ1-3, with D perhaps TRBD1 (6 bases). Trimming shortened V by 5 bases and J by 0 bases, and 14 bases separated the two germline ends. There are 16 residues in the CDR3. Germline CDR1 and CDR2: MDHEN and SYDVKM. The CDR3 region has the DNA TGTGCCAGCAGTACTCACAGGGTACGCTCTGGAAACACCATATATTTT. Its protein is CASSTHRVRSGNTIYF.

The CDR3 loop reads CASSLEGTGGNTGELFF. The CDR3 nucleotides are TGCGCCAGCAGCTTGGAAGGGACAGGGGGAAACACCGGGGAGCTGTTTTTT. The chain joins TRBV5-1 to TRBJ2-2, with 11 positions matching TRBD1. The CDR3 totals 17 residues. V shed 0 bases, J shed 2 bases, and the junction held 3 bases outside the gene matches. CDR1 and CDR2 from the germline V gene are SGHRS and YFSETQ.

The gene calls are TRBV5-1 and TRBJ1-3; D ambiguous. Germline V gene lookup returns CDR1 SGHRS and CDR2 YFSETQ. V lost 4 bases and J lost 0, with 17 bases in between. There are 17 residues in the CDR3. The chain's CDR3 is CASSASQGPSSGNTIYF. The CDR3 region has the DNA TGCGCCAGCAGCGCATCGCAAGGCCCTAGCTCTGGAAACACCATATATTTT.